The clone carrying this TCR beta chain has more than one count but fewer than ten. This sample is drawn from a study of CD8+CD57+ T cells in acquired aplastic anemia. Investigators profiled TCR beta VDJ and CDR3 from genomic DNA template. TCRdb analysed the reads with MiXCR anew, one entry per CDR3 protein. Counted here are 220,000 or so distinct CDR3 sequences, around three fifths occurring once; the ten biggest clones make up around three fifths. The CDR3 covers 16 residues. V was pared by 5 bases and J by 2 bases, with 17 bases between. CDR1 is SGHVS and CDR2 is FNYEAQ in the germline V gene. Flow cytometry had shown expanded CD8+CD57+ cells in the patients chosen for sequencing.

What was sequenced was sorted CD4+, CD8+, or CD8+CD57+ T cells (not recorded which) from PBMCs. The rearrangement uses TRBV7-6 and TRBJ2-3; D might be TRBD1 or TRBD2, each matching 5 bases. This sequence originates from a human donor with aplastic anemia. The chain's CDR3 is CASSLSLAGATDTQYF. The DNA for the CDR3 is TGTGCCAGCAGCCTAAGCCTAGCTGGGGCCACAGATACGCAGTATTTT.